This record looks at one T cell receptor (beta chain) sequence and its context. These data come from a study of brain metastases from non-small cell lung cancer. The repertoire was sequenced with immunoSEQ multiplex PCR; TCRdb's copy has only in-frame clones and lacks some. The table records 550 to 850 clones, roughly 82% of them present only once. Trimming pared 6 bases from V and 3 bases from J, leaving 21 bases between. The CDR3 is 16 amino acids. CDR1 is LGHNT and CDR2 is FRNRAP in the germline V gene. The specimen sequenced was tumor-adjacent normal tissue. The chain is built from TRBV12-5 and TRBJ2-7; the D call may be TRBD1 or TRBD2 (5 bases each). The sequence was obtained from a donor over 35 with non-small cell lung cancer. The CDR3 nucleotides read TGTGCTAGTGGCCCCGGGACCCTCGGCCCTTTCTACGAGCAGTACTTC. Encoded protein: CASGPGTLGPFYEQYF.